This T cell receptor (beta chain) was captured by sequencing in a study of regulatory T cells in long-lasting Graves disease. Time point noted: newly diagnosed GD, antithyroid drugs for less than 3 months. PBMCs were the source of the RNA used for TCR sequencing. According to the study, TCR beta libraries were built with iRepertoire HTBI primers and CDR3-region Arm-PCR. Each CDR3 protein gets one entry after TCRdb re-called the multiplex PCR reads with MiXCR. The sample has approximately 350,000 distinct CDR3 sequences; around 11% are singletons. The CDR3 runs 17 residues. Trimming took 4 bases from V and 0 from J; bases not matched to a gene: 6. Germline CDR1 is MDHEN and CDR2 is SYDVKM. Findings of the study overall: Authors noted too few samples as a limitation.

On this clonotype: No antigen is known for it.

This sample was also put to use in a study of T cells in Graves' hyperthyroidism and ophthalmopathy. As that report states: Graves' hyperthyroidism was deemed stable given no ophthalmopathy progression within 18 months. Uncontrolled infection, other autoimmune disease, pregnancy or lactation led to exclusion.

This TCR came from a woman between 18 and 29 years old with Graves disease. Source: peripheral blood mononuclear cells (PBMCs), taken at new diagnosis, from a patient treated with antithyroid drugs. The V call is TRBV28, the J call TRBJ2-5; 12 nucleotides align to TRBD2. CDR3 in DNA: TGTGCCAGCAGTTCATCCGGGACTAGCGGGTACCAAGAGACCCAGTACTTC. Residues: CASSSSGTSGYQETQYF.